The T cell receptor beta chain under discussion was sequenced for a study of early T cells in non-severe SARS-CoV-2 infection. Overall study: Unpaired chains resulted from sequencing bulk RNA of unsorted whole blood.

Overall study results and limits: Clonotype matching in VDJdb favored anti-spike CD8 responses and did not capture private and CD4 specificities.

Individually, cDNA molecules had unique molecular identifiers attached to them. TCRdb re-called the 5' RACE reads through MiXCR, storing one row per CDR3 protein. The table lists 45,000 or so distinct CDR3 sequences, 5.5% to 7.5% of them singletons. Comments on this clonotype: The antigen is undetermined.

The receptor was derived from an adult who was a healthcare worker with PCR-confirmed SARS-CoV-2 infection or an uninfected control (not recorded which). Sequencing was done on a sample of whole blood.

The CDR3 coding sequence is TGTGCCAGCAGTTCTCCAATTGGGACAGGCGACTACAATGAGCAGTTCTTC. Encoded protein: CASSSPIGTGDYNEQFF. The V gene is TRBV25-1, the J gene TRBJ2-1; 8 bases align to TRBD1. J was trimmed by 3 bases and V by 5 bases; bases with no gene match: 12. The CDR3 runs 17 residues. CDR1 and CDR2 (germline): MGHDK, SYGVNS. Filled out from reference TRBV25-1 and TRBJ2-1, the complete variable domain reads EADIYQTPRYLVIGTGKKITLECSQTMGHDKMYWYQQDPGMELHLIHYSYGVNSTEKGDLSSESTVSRIRTEHFPLTLESARPSHTSQYLCASSSPIGTGDYNEQFFGPGTRLTVL.